Here is one TCR beta chain with its context. The specificity of this receptor is unknown. No base quality information exists; no much larger clone differs at one position. V is pared back by 0 bases and J by 5 bases, with 10 bases lying between the germline termini. The CDR3 covers 14 residues, taking in both the cysteine and the phenylalanine. The DNA shown is the 42-base CDR3, in frame from base 1. CDR1 SGHTA and CDR2 FQGNSA are derived from the germline V gene. Instrument used: Illumina NovaSeq 6000. TCRalpha and TCRbeta cDNA libraries were built by 5'RACE with constant-segment primers, adding sample barcodes and unique molecular identifiers. RNA was extracted from every sample with Trizol reagent. Amplification of the libraries took two PCR steps, and the second step added a second sample barcode plus Illumina TruSeq adapters. Libraries were sequenced on an Illumina NovaSeq with 2 x 150 bp paired-end reads. Concerning the study's data processing: Reads were demultiplexed and collapsed into UMI-guided consensus sequences with migec v1.2.7. Using mixcr v2.1.11, UMI consensuses were aligned to TRA and TRB V and J templates and then assembled into clonotypes. A clonotype was counted as expanded or contracted only when both edgeR and NoisET called the clonotype significant, with the noise models trained on biological replicates. For edgeR calls, the cutoffs were a false discovery rate-adjusted p below 0.01 and a log2 fold-change threshold of 1. As an exploratory analysis of dynamics, max-normalized trajectories of the 1000 most abundant clonotypes were examined with PCA combined with hierarchical clustering. The CD4 or CD8 phenotype of responding clones was assigned using the separately sequenced CD4+ and CD8+ repertoires. TCRdb reprocessed the public reads (quality trimming at Q25 with fastp, clone calling with MiXCR) and kept in-frame beta chains. Entries that share a CDR3 protein sequence are merged under the most common genes and DNA. V and J calls and clone size were set by TCRdb, not the authors. Here the sample has around 340,000 distinct CDR3 sequences; 13% to 15% occur a single time. Clones ranked in the top ten supply around a fifth of the sample.

The data originate from a study of T-cell memory formation after mild COVID-19 (dated by TCRdb to the early 2020s). Broadly, across the study: TCR sequence clusters from the two donors were found to be largely donor specific. In two donors, T-cell clones that expanded and contracted after mild COVID-19 were tracked by sequencing TCRalpha and TCRbeta repertoires over time. Two young, previously healthy adult volunteers, one female and one male, were included in the cohort.

Ficoll-Paque density gradient centrifugation was the method used to isolate PBMCs. Results and caveats for the whole study, not just this receptor: SARS-CoV-2 specificity of the second-wave clones peaking on day 37 was not confirmed. Balanced CD4/CD8 phenotypes were observed for clones contracting from day 15 to 85, whereas a bias towards CD4+ was observed for a second wave of clones expanding from day 15 to 37. The detection of some responding clones in pre-infection memory suggests that pre-existing cross-reactive memory T cells joined the SARS-CoV-2 response. Contracting CD4+ clones appeared mostly in the CM and EM memory subsets, whereas CD8+ clones were enriched in EMRA. The study covered only two mild cases, and larger cohorts including severe cases with pre-infection samples were considered necessary.

The sequenced sample consisted of PBMCs or a T cell subset sorted from them (not recorded which). This receptor was identified in a man younger than 35 who had mild COVID-19 (a few samples of this study predate the infection). The sample titles of this study are shuffled in the database, so cell type and time point are left out; the donor was told from shared clones. Rearrangement joined TRBV7-2 to TRBJ1-2; 5 matching bases give a weak D call of TRBD1. The CDR3 corresponds to CASSLAVQGYGYTF. DNA sequence: TGTGCCAGCAGCTTAGCAGTCCAGGGATATGGCTACACCTTC.